These T cell receptor beta chains were read from a single sample in a study of a mutant IDH1 vaccine in newly diagnosed glioma. No antigen has been assigned to these receptors. The repertoire was sequenced with immunoSEQ multiplex PCR; TCRdb's copy has only in-frame clones and lacks some. In the table there are 35,000 to 45,000 clones, 65% to 90% of which are singletons. The specimen comprised PBMCs, sampled from a glioma patient whose treatment included an IDH1 peptide vaccine. These receptors all stem from a woman aged 50 to 60 with glioma. Both conserved end residues are part of each CDR3. A D gene is named only where the DNA matches it firmly. Size values are once, few and many counts, or a class for expanded clones, and some rows have none.

length: 15
D: NA
V: TRBV4-1
J: TRBJ2-3
size: NA
CDR3: CARSQVKRRTDTQYF
DNA: TGCGCCCGCAGCCAAGTTAAGCGGCGCACAGATACGCAGTATTTT

length: 13
D: TRBD1
V: TRBV2
J: TRBJ2-3
size: NA
CDR3: CASLGQGGDTQYF
DNA: TGTGCCAGCCTAGGACAGGGAGGAGATACGCAGTATTTT

length: 14
D: TRBD1
V: TRBV28
J: TRBJ1-2
size: NA
CDR3: CASRMTGGWFGYTF
DNA: TGTGCCAGCAGGATGACAGGGGGTTGGTTTGGCTACACCTTC

length: 11
D: NA
V: TRBV6-1
J: TRBJ1-2
size: NA
CDR3: CASRMEHGYTF
DNA: TGTGCCAGCAGGATGGAGCATGGCTACACCTTC

length: 16
D: TRBD1
V: TRBV7-9
J: TRBJ1-2
size: NA
CDR3: CASSSNHQGVGYGYTF
DNA: TGTGCCAGCAGCTCAAATCACCAGGGGGTTGGGTATGGCTACACCTTC

length: 11
D: NA
V: TRBV19
J: TRBJ1-2
size: few
CDR3: CASTSPRGYTF
DNA: TGTGCCAGTACCTCCCCCCGCGGCTACACCTTC

length: 15
D: TRBD2
V: TRBV5-1
J: TRBJ2-1
size: NA
CDR3: CASSLLVAGANEQFF
DNA: TGCGCCAGCAGCTTGTTGGTAGCGGGGGCCAATGAGCAGTTCTTC

length: 12
D: NA
V: TRBV5-1
J: TRBJ1-2
size: NA
CDR3: CASSQQGNGYTF
DNA: TGCGCCAGCAGCCAGCAGGGAAATGGCTACACCTTC

length: 15
D: TRBD1
V: TRBV19
J: TRBJ2-5
size: NA
CDR3: CASSFQGQGAWAQYF
DNA: TGTGCCAGTAGTTTCCAGGGACAGGGTGCTTGGGCCCAGTACTTC

length: 12
D: NA
V: TRBV14
J: TRBJ2-3
size: NA
CDR3: CASSLVNGGRYF
DNA: TGTGCCAGCAGCCTTGTGAACGGGGGACGATATTTT

length: 17
D: TRBD2
V: TRBV4-2
J: TRBJ2-2
size: few
CDR3: CASSRPGAGGNTGELFF
DNA: TGTGCCAGCAGCCGCCCCGGGGCGGGGGGGAACACCGGGGAGCTGTTTTTT

length: 12
D: NA
V: TRBV7-9
J: TRBJ2-7
size: NA
CDR3: CASSGRGYEQYF
DNA: TGTGCCAGCAGCGGTAGGGGATACGAGCAGTACTTC

length: 13
D: NA
V: TRBV29-1
J: TRBJ1-5
size: NA
CDR3: CSVSHNSNQPQHF
DNA: TGCAGCGTTAGTCATAATAGCAATCAGCCCCAGCATTTT

length: 15
D: TRBD2
V: TRBV19
J: TRBJ2-4
size: few
CDR3: CASSASGGAIYIQYF
DNA: TGTGCCAGTAGTGCTAGCGGGGGGGCTATTTACATTCAGTACTTC

length: 15
D: TRBD1
V: TRBV6-4
J: TRBJ2-2
size: NA
CDR3: CASSGGQGSAGELFF
DNA: TGTGCCAGCAGTGGGGGACAGGGGAGTGCCGGGGAGCTGTTTTTT

length: 14
D: TRBD1
V: TRBV7-2
J: TRBJ1-6
size: NA
CDR3: CASSLTGANSPLHF
DNA: TGTGCCAGCAGCTTGACAGGGGCCAATTCACCCCTCCACTTT

length: 14
D: NA
V: TRBV7-2
J: TRBJ2-2
size: NA
CDR3: CASSSQGGVGELFF
DNA: TGTGCCAGCAGCTCCCAGGGGGGGGTCGGGGAGCTGTTTTTT

length: 15
D: NA
V: TRBV27
J: TRBJ2-7
size: NA
CDR3: CASSEKGTFTYEQYF
DNA: TGTGCCAGCAGTGAAAAAGGTACCTTTACCTACGAGCAGTACTTC

length: 15
D: NA
V: TRBV9
J: TRBJ1-1
size: few
CDR3: CASSVTSNGYTEAFF
DNA: TGTGCCAGCAGCGTCACCTCCAACGGGTACACTGAAGCTTTCTTT

length: 13
D: TRBD1
V: TRBV10-3
J: TRBJ1-1
size: NA
CDR3: CAISDREGTEAFF
DNA: TGTGCCATCTCGGACAGGGAGGGCACTGAAGCTTTCTTT

length: 14
D: NA
V: TRBV5-4
J: TRBJ1-5
size: NA
CDR3: CASSLDQGTQPQHF
DNA: TGTGCCAGCAGCTTGGATCAGGGGACTCAGCCCCAGCATTTT

length: 15
D: NA
V: TRBV27
J: TRBJ1-2
size: NA
CDR3: CASSFLGEIRLGYTF
DNA: TGTGCCAGCAGTTTCTTGGGGGAAATACGGCTTGGCTACACCTTC

length: 15
D: TRBD2
V: TRBV5-1
J: TRBJ2-7
size: NA
CDR3: CASSSSSGGAYEQYF
DNA: TGCGCCAGCAGCTCAAGTAGCGGGGGGGCCTACGAGCAGTACTTC

length: 15
D: TRBD1
V: TRBV29-1
J: TRBJ2-1
size: NA
CDR3: CSVEWTGSFYNEQFF
DNA: TGCAGCGTTGAATGGACAGGGTCCTTTTACAATGAGCAGTTCTTC

length: 16
D: TRBD1
V: TRBV6-1
J: TRBJ2-7
size: NA
CDR3: CASSEGRGLEAYEQYF
DNA: TGTGCCAGCAGTGAAGGCAGGGGGCTGGAGGCCTACGAGCAGTACTTC

length: 16
D: NA
V: TRBV4-1
J: TRBJ1-5
size: NA
CDR3: CASSQEPDHSNQPQHF
DNA: TGCGCCAGCAGCCAAGAGCCCGATCATAGCAATCAGCCCCAGCATTTT

length: 15
D: NA
V: TRBV2
J: TRBJ2-2
size: once
CDR3: CASKKGHTVAGELFF
DNA: TGTGCCAGCAAGAAGGGACACACCGTGGCCGGGGAGCTGTTTTTT

length: 13
D: TRBD1
V: TRBV18
J: TRBJ2-7
size: few
CDR3: CASSPGTGFEQYF
DNA: TGTGCCAGCTCACCCGGGACAGGGTTCGAGCAGTACTTC

length: 21
D: TRBD1
V: TRBV9
J: TRBJ1-5
size: once
CDR3: CASSYYVEDRGQHGPDQPQHF
DNA: TGTGCCAGCAGCTACTACGTCGAAGACAGGGGGCAACATGGGCCCGATCAGCCCCAGCATTTT

length: 18
D: TRBD1
V: TRBV4-1
J: TRBJ1-5
size: NA
CDR3: CASSQDVSGQGWNQPQHF
DNA: TGCGCCAGCAGCCAAGATGTGTCGGGACAGGGTTGGAATCAGCCCCAGCATTTT